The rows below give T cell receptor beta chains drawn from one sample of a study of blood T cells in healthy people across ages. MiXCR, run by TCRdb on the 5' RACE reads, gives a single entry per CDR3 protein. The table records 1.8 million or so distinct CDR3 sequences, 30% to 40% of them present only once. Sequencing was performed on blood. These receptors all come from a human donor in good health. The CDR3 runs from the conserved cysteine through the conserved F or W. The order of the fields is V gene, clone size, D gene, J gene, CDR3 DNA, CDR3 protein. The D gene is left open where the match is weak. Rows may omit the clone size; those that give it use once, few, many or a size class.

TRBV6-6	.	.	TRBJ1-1	TGTGCCAGCAGTGAGGGGTCTGGGCATTTAGCTTTCTTT	CASSEGSGHLAFF
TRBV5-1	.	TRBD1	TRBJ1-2	TGCGCCAGCAGCCAGGGACAGGGGGAGAGCTACACCTTC	CASSQGQGESYTF
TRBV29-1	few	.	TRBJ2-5	TGCAGCGTACACCGGGACTTCCAAGAGGCCCAGTACTTC	CSVHRDFQEAQYF
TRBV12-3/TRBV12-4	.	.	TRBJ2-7	TGTGCCAGCAGTAACCGACAGCTCACCCACTTAATCTACGAGCAGTACTTC	CASSNRQLTHLIYEQYF
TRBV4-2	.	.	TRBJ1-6	TGTGCCGCGGGGAGGGATGGCTTCAATAATTCACCCCTCCACTTT	CAAGRDGFNNSPLHF
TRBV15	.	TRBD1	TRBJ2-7	TGTGCCACCAGCAGAACGGACAGGGCATACGAGCAGTACTTC	CATSRTDRAYEQYF
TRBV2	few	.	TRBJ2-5	TGTGCCACCCGACAGCATCAAGAGACCCAGTACTTC	CATRQHQETQYF
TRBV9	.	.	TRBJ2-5	TGTGCCGGCAGCCCTGGACTAGCCCACAGGGGGGAGACCCAGTACTTC	CAGSPGLAHRGETQYF
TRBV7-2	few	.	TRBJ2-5	TGTGCCAGCAGCCTATCCGACTGGGCCCAGTACTTC	CASSLSDWAQYF
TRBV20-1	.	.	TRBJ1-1	TGCAGTGCCCTCGGACAGATGGACACTGAAGCTTTCTTT	CSALGQMDTEAFF
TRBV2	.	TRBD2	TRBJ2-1	TGTGCCAGCAGTGAAGCGAGGACTAGCGGGGGTTGGGGGTTGTTCTTC	CASSEARTSGGWGLFF
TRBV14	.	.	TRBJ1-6	TGTGCCAGCAGCCAATGGTCTAATTCACCCCTCCACTTT	CASSQWSNSPLHF
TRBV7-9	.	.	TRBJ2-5	TGTGCCAGCAGCTTAGTGGGGGGACAGCTTCAAGAGACCCAGTACTTC	CASSLVGGQLQETQYF
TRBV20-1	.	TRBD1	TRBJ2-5	TGCAGTGCTTACCGTCGGTGGACAGGGGGCCAAGAGACCCAGTACTTC	CSAYRRWTGGQETQYF
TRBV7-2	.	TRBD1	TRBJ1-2	TGTGCCAGCAGCCAAGGACAGGGCGGGCACTATGGCTACACCTTC	CASSQGQGGHYGYTF
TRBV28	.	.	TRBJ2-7	TGTGCCAGCAGCTCACCCCACTTCGAGCAGTACTTC	CASSSPHFEQYF
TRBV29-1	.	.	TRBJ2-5	TGCAGCGTTGACAGCGGATACAATGAGCAGTACTTC	CSVDSGYNEQYF
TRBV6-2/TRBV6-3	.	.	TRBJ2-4	TGTGCCACGGCAGACAACTCCTACCAGCAGTACTTC	CATADNSYQQYF
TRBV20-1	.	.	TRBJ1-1	TGCAGTGCTAGTTTTTCTAAGGGGTACACTGAAGCTTTCTTT	CSASFSKGYTEAFF
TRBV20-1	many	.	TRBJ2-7	TGCAGTGCTAGTTTTAGGGCTTCCTACGAGCAGTACTTC	CSASFRASYEQYF
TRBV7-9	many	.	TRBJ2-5	TGTGCCAGCAGCTTAGTTACAGTGCGGTGGGAGACCCAGTACTTC	CASSLVTVRWETQYF
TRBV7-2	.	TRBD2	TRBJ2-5	TGTGCCGGCAGCCCCAGACTAGCGGGGGAAGAGACCCAGTACTTC	CAGSPRLAGEETQYF
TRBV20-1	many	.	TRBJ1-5	TGCAGTGTGGCGGCAGGGCATCAGCCCCAGCATTTT	CSVAAGHQPQHF
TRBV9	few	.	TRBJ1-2	TGTGCCAGCAGCACCCCTGCCCAGGGCCGGTATGGCTACACCTTC	CASSTPAQGRYGYTF
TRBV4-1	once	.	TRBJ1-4	TGCGCCAGCAGCCAAGAGCCAAGGAGGAGTGAAAAACTGTTTTTT	CASSQEPRRSEKLFF
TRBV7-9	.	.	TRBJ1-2	TGTGCCAGCAGCTTAGACCTTACCCGCTATGGCTACACCTTC	CASSLDLTRYGYTF
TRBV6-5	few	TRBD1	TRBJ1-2	TGTGCCAGCAGTTACTCGATTCCCGGGACAGGGGAGGTGGAAGGCTACACCTTC	CASSYSIPGTGEVEGYTF
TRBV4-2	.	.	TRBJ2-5	TGTGCCAGCAACCAAGATCGCGGGATGGGGGCACAAGAGACCCAGTACTTC	CASNQDRGMGAQETQYF
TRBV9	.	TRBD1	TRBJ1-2	TGTGCCAGCAGCGTAGCAGGGGACAGTCTGGGCTACACCTTC	CASSVAGDSLGYTF
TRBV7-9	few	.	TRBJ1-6	TGTGCCAGCAGCTTTAGTACTGGGGCCTCCTATAATTCACCCCTCCACTTT	CASSFSTGASYNSPLHF
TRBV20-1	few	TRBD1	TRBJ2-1	TGCAGTGCTAGAGATCGGTCTACCGGGACAGGCACTTACAATGAGCAGTTCTTC	CSARDRSTGTGTYNEQFF
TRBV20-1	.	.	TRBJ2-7	TGCAGTGCTAGTTTCCGGGGCTACGAGCAGTACTTC	CSASFRGYEQYF
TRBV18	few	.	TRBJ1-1	TGTGCCAGCTCACCTATATGGATTTCCACGCACACGAACACTGAAGCTTTCTTT	CASSPIWISTHTNTEAFF
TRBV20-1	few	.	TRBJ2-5	TGCAGTGCTATTACGGGAAGCGCCCAGTACTTC	CSAITGSAQYF
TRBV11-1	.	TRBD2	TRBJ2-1	TGTGCCAGCAGCGTAGCCGCCGCTAGCGGGGGCCTACAAATACTAAATGAGCAGTTCTTC	CASSVAAASGGLQILNEQFF
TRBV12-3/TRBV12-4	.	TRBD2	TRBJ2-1	TGTGCCAGCAGCCCATTTGCCGGGGGGGAGAATGAGCAGTTCTTC	CASSPFAGGENEQFF
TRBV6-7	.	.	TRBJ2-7	TGTGCCAGCAGCACACCAGGGTACTTC	CASSTPGYF
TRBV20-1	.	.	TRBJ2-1	TGCAGTGCTAGACCAGCAGGGATGTCCTACAATGAGCAGTTCTTC	CSARPAGMSYNEQFF
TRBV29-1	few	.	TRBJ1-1	TGCAGCGTTGATAGGGGCAGGTACACTGAAGCTTTCTTT	CSVDRGRYTEAFF
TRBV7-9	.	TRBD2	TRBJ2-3	TGTGCCAGCAGCCATGGACTAGGCACAGATACGCAGTATTTT	CASSHGLGTDTQYF
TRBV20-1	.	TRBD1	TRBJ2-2	TGCAGTGCTTCGGACAGGGTTTCGAACACCGGGGAGCTGTTTTTT	CSASDRVSNTGELFF